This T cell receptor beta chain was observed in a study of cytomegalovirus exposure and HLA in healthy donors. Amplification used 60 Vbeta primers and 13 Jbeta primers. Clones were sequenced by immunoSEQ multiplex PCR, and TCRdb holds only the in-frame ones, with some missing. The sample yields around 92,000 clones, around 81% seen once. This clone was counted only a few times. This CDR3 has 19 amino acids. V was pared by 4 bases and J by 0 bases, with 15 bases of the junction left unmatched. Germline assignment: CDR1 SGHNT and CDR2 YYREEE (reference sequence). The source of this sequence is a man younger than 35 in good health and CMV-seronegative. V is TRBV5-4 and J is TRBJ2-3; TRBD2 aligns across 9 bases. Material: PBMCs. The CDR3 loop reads CASSPLKAGGLPSTDTQYF. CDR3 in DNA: TGTGCCAGCAGCCCATTGAAAGCGGGGGGACTTCCTAGCACAGATACGCAGTATTTT.